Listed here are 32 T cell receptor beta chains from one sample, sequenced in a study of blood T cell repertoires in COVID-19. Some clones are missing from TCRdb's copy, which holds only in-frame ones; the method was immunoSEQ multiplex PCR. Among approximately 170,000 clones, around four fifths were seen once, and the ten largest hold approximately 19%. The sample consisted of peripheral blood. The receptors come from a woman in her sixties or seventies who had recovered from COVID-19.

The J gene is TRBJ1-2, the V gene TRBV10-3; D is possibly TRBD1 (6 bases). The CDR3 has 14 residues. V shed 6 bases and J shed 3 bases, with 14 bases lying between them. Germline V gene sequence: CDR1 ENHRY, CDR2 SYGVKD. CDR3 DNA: TGTGCCATCAGCGACCCCCCAGGGGACTATGGCTACACCTTC. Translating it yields CAISDPPGDYGYTF.

CDR3 nucleotide sequence: TGCGCCAGCAGTCAACGGTCCGGCCAAACCACCGGCGGGAACACTGAAGCTTTCTTT. Its protein is CASSQRSGQTTGGNTEAFF. The chain combines TRBV4-1 with TRBJ1-1, with D unresolved. V was clipped by 6 bases and J by 1 base, with 27 bases between them. This CDR3 spans 19 amino acids. Germline V gene lookup returns CDR1 MGHRA and CDR2 YSYEKL.

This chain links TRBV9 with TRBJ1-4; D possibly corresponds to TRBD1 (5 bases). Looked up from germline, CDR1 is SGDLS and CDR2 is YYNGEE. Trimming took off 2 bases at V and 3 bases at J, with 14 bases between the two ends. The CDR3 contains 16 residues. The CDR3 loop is CASSVWAGLPNEKLFF. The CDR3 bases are TGTGCCAGCAGCGTTTGGGCGGGACTGCCTAATGAAAAACTGTTTTTT.

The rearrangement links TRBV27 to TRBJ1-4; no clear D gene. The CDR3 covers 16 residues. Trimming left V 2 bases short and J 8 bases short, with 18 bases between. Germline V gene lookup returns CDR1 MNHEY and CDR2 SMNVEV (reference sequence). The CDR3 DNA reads TGTGCCAGCAGTTTAATAGGGAGTCCCGGAGGGGAAAAACTGTTTTTT. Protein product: CASSLIGSPGGEKLFF. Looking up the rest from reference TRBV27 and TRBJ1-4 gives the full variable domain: EAQVTQNPRYLITVTGKKLTVTCSQNMNHEYMSWYRQDPGLGLRQIYYSMNVEVTDKGDVPEGYKVSRKEKRNFPLILESPSPNQTSLYFCASSLIGSPGGEKLFFGSGTQLSVL.

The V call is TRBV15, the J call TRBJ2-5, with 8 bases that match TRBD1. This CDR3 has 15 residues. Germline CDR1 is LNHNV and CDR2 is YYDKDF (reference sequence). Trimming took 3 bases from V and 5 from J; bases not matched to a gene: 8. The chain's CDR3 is CATSRTGALPETQYF. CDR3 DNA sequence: TGTGCCACCAGCAGGACAGGGGCCCTCCCCGAGACCCAGTACTTC.

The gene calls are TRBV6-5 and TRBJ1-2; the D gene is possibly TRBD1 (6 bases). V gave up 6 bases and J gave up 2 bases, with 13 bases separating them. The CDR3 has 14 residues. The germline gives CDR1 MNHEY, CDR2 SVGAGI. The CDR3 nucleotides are TGTGCCAGCAGGAGGGGGGGCACCAACTATGGCTACACCTTC. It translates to CASRRGGTNYGYTF.

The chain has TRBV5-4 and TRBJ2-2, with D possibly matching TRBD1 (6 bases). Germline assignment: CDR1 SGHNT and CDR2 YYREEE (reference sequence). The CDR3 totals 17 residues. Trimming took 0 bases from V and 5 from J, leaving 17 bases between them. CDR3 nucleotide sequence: TGTGCCAGCAGCTTGGGGGGGCGGTCCCTGGGGACCGGGGAGCTGTTTTTT. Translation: CASSLGGRSLGTGELFF.

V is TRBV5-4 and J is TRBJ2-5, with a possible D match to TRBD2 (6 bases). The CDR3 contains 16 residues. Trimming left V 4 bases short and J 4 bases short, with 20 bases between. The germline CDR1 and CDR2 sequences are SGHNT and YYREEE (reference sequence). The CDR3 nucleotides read TGTGCCAGCAGCCGTCCGGAGGGCGTGAGGCGAGAGACCCAGTACTTC. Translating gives CASSRPEGVRRETQYF.

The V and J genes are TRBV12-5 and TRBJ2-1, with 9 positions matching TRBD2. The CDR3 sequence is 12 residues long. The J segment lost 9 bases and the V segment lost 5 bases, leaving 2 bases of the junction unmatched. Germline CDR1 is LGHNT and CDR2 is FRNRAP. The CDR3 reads CASGPTSGEQFF. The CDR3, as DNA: TGTGCTAGTGGTCCGACTAGCGGTGAGCAGTTCTTC.

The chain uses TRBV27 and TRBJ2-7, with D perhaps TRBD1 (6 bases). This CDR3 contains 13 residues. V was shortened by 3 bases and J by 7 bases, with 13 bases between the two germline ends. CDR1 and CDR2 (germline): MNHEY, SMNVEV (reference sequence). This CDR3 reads CASSLGTGPEQYF. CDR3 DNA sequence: TGTGCCAGCAGTTTGGGTACAGGGCCTGAGCAGTACTTC.

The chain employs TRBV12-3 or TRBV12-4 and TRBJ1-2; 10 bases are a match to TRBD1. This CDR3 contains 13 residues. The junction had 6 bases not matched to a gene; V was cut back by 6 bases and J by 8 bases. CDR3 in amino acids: CASSPGTGVGYTF. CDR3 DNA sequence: TGTGCCAGCAGCCCCGGGACAGGGGTGGGCTACACCTTC.

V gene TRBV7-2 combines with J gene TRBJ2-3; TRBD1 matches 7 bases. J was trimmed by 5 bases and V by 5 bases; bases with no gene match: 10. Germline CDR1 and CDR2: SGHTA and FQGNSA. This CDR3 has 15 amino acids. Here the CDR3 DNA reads TGTGCCAGCAGCCCCTCGACAGGGACGGGAGATACGCAGTATTTT. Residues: CASSPSTGTGDTQYF.

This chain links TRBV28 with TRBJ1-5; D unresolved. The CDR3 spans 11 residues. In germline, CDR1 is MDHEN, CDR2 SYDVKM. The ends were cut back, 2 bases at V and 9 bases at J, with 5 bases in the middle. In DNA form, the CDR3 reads TGTGCCAGCAGTTTAGGAGGGCCCCAGCATTTT. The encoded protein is CASSLGGPQHF.

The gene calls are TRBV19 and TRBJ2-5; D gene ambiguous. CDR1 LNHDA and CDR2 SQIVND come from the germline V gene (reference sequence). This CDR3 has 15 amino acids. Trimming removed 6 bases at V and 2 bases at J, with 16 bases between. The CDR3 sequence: CASRAASTYQETQYF. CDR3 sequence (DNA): TGTGCCAGTAGGGCGGCTTCTACTTATCAAGAGACCCAGTACTTC.

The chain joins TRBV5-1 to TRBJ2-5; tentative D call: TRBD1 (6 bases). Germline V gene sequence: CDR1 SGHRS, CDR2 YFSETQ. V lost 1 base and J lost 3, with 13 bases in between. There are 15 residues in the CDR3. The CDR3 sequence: CASSLSHRVEETQYF. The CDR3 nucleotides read TGCGCCAGCAGCTTGAGTCACAGGGTGGAAGAGACCCAGTACTTC.

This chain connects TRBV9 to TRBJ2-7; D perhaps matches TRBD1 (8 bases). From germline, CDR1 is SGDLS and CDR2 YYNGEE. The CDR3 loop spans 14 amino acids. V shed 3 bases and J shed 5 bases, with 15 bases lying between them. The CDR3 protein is CASSGRQGRDEQYF. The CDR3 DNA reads TGTGCCAGCAGCGGTCGACAGGGGAGGGACGAGCAGTACTTC.

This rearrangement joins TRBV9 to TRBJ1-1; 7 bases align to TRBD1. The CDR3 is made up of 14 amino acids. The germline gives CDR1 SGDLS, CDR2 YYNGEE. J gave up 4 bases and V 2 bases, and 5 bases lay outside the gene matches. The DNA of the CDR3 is TGTGCCAGCAGCGTGACAGGGCAGAGCACTGAAGCTTTCTTT. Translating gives CASSVTGQSTEAFF. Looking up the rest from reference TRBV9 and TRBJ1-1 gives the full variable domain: DSGVTQTPKHLITATGQRVTLRCSPRSGDLSVYWYQQSLDQGLQFLIQYYNGEERAKGNILERFSAQQFPDLHSELNLSSLELGDSALYFCASSVTGQSTEAFFGQGTRLTVV.

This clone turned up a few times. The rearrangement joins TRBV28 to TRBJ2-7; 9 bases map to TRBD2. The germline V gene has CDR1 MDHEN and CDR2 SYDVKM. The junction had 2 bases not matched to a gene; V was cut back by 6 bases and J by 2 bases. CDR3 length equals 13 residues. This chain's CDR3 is CASRAGGPYEQYF. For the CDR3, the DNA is TGTGCCAGCAGGGCGGGAGGGCCCTACGAGCAGTACTTC.

CDR3 amino acids: CASSLSPNTEAFF. In DNA form, the CDR3 reads TGCGCCAGCAGCCTGAGTCCGAACACTGAAGCTTTCTTT. J is TRBJ1-1 and V is TRBV5-1, with D unclear. Trimming shortened V by 4 bases and J by 1 base, and 8 bases separated the two germline ends. This CDR3 spans 13 amino acids. Germline loops: CDR1 SGHRS, CDR2 YFSETQ. The full variable domain, rest sourced from reference TRBV5-1 and TRBJ1-1, is KAGVTQTPRYLIKTRGQQVTLSCSPISGHRSVSWYQQTPGQGLQFLFEYFSETQRNKGNFPGRFSGRQFSNSRSEMNVSTLELGDSALYLCASSLSPNTEAFFGQGTRLTVV.

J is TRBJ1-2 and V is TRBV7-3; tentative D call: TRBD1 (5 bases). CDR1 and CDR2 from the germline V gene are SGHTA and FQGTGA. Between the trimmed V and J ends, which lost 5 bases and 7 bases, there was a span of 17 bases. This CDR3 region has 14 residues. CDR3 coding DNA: TGTGCCAGCAGCCCCTCCGCAAGGGGTGTTGGCTACACCTTC. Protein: CASSPSARGVGYTF.

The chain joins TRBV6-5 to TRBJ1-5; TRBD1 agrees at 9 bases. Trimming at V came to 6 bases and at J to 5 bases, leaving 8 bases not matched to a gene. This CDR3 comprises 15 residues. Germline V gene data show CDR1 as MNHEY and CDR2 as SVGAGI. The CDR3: CASSGPGQGHQPQHF. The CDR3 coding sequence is TGTGCCAGCAGCGGACCGGGACAGGGCCATCAGCCCCAGCATTTT.

CDR3 in amino acids: CASSLGTTGESSYF. The CDR3 DNA reads TGTGCCAGCAGCTTGGGGACGACAGGGGAATCGTCGTACTTC. The gene calls are TRBV7-9 and TRBJ2-7; 8 bases are a match to TRBD1. CDR1 and CDR2 from the germline V gene are SEHNR and FQNEAQ (reference sequence). CDR3 length: 14 amino acids. Trimming removed 3 bases from V and 12 bases from J; junction bases left unmatched: 13. Full variable domain (outside the CDR3, taken from reference TRBV7-9 and TRBJ2-7): DTGVSQNPRHKITKRGQNVTFRCDPISEHNRLYWYRQTLGQGPEFLTYFQNEAQLEKSRLLSDRFSAERPKGSFSTLEIQRTEQGDSAMYLCASSLGTTGESSYFGPGTRLTVT.

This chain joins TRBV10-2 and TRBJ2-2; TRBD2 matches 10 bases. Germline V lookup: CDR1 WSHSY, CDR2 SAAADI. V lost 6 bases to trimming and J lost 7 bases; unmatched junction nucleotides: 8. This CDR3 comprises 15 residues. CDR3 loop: CASRFLAGVGGELFF. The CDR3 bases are TGCGCCAGCAGATTTCTAGCGGGAGTTGGCGGGGAGCTGTTTTTT.

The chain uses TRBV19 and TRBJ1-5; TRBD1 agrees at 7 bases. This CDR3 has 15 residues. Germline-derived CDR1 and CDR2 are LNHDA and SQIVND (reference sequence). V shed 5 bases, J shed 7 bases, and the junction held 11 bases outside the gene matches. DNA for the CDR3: TGTGCCAGTAGTCTCTTCGGACAGGAGGGCCAGCCCCAGCATTTT. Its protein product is CASSLFGQEGQPQHF.

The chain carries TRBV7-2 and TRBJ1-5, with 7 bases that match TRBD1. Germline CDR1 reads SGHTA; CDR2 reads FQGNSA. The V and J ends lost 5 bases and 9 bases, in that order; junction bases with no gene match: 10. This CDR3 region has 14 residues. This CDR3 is CASSQGGEWGPQHF. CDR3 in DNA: TGTGCCAGCAGCCAGGGGGGCGAGTGGGGGCCCCAGCATTTT.

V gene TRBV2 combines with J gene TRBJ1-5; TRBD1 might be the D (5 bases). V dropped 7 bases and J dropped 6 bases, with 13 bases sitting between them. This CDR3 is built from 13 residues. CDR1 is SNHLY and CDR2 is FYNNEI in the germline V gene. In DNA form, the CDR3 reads TGTGCCAGCACCCCGGACATACTTCAGCCCCAGCATTTT. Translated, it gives CASTPDILQPQHF.

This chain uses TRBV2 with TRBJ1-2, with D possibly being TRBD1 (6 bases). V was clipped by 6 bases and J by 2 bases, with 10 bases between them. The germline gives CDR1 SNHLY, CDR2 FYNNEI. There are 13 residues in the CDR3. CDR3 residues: CASRGGQNYGYTF. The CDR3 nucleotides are TGTGCCAGCAGGGGGGGGCAGAACTATGGCTACACCTTC.

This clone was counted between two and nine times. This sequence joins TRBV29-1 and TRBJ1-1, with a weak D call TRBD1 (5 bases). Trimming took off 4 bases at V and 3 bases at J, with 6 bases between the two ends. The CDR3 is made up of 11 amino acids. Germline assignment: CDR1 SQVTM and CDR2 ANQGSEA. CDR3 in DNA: TGCAGCGTTGGGACATACACTGAAGCTTTCTTT. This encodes CSVGTYTEAFF.

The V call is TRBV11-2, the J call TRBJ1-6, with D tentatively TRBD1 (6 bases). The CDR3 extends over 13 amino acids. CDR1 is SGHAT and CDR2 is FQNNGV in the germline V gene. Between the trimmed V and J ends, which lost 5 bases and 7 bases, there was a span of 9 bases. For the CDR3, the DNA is TGTGCCAGCAGCCAGGGGCCAAATTCACCCCTCCACTTT. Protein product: CASSQGPNSPLHF. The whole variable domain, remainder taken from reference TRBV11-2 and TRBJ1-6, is EAGVAQSPRYKIIEKRQSVAFWCNPISGHATLYWYQQILGQGPKLLIQFQNNGVVDDSQLPKDRFSAERLKGVDSTLKIQPAKLEDSAVYLCASSQGPNSPLHFGNGTRLTVT.

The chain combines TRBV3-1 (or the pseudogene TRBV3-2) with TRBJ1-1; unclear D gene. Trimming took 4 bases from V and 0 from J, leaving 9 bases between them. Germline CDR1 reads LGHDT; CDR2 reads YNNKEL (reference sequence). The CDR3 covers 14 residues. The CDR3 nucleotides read TGTGCCAGCAGCCCCGGGTTCATGAACACTGAAGCTTTCTTT. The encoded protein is CASSPGFMNTEAFF.

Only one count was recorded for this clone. Here the CDR3 reads CASKGGPNTGELFF. In nucleotides, the CDR3 is TGTGCCAGCAAAGGGGGCCCCAACACCGGGGAGCTGTTTTTT. The chain recombines TRBV6-8 with TRBJ2-2; 7 bases map to TRBD1. The length of the CDR3 is 14 residues. V lost 7 bases to trimming and J lost 2 bases; unmatched junction nucleotides: 4. The germline CDR1 and CDR2 sequences are MNHGY and SAAAGT.

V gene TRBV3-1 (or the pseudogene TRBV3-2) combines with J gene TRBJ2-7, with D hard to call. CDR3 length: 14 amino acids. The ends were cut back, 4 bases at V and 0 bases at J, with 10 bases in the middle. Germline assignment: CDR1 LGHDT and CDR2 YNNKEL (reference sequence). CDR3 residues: CASSLLSSSYEQYF. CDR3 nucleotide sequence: TGTGCCAGCAGCCTCCTGTCCAGCTCCTACGAGCAGTACTTC.